These 16 T cell receptor beta chains came from one sample sequenced in a study of Ad26.COV2.S vaccination and SARS-CoV-2 variants. The treatment denotes: 15 to 20 received Ad26.COV2.S at low or high dose, single or two shots; roughly 5 received placebo; per-sample allocation not given. Sampling was performed 63 days after the first vaccine or placebo injection. Clones were sequenced by immunoSEQ multiplex PCR, and TCRdb holds only the in-frame ones, with some missing. This sample yields 380,000 or so clones, of which roughly 91% are seen a single time; 5% belongs to the top ten. Material: peripheral blood, obtained in a trial of Ad26.COV2.S vaccine versus placebo. All receptors come from a person between 18 and 60 years old who received the Ad26.COV2.S COVID-19 vaccine or a placebo.

The chain employs TRBV7-2 and TRBJ2-7; no reliable D call. Trimming cost V 1 base and J 4 bases, with 8 bases left between them. The CDR3 runs 13 residues. Germline CDR1 and CDR2: SGHTA and FQGNSA. Written as DNA, the CDR3 is TGTGCCAGCAGCTTAGAGCCGGGTTACGAGCAGTACTTC. Residues: CASSLEPGYEQYF. The variable domain in full, completed from reference TRBV7-2 and TRBJ2-7, reads GAGVSQSPSNKVTEKGKDVELRCDPISGHTALYWYRQSLGQGLEFLIYFQGNSAPDKSGLPSDRFSAERTGGSVSTLTIQRTQQEDSAVYLCASSLEPGYEQYFGPGTRLTVT.

This chain joins TRBV19 and TRBJ1-2; 8 bases match TRBD1. This CDR3 spans 13 amino acids. V lost 6 bases, J lost 4 bases, and 4 bases stayed unmatched. The germline gives CDR1 LNHDA, CDR2 SQIVND (reference sequence). The CDR3 here is CASSAGGRYGYTF. The CDR3 DNA is TGTGCCAGTAGCGCAGGGGGCCGCTATGGCTACACCTTC.

This chain connects TRBV29-1 to TRBJ1-2, with a possible D match to TRBD1 (5 bases). The CDR3 contains 11 residues. Trimming removed 6 bases at V and 5 bases at J, with 10 bases between. Germline V gene data show CDR1 as SQVTM and CDR2 as ANQGSEA. The CDR3 reads CSVPGGYGYTF. The CDR3 region has the DNA TGCAGCGTCCCTGGGGGGTATGGCTACACCTTC. Complete variable domain (other parts from reference TRBV29-1 and TRBJ1-2): SAVISQKPSRDICQRGTSLTIQCQVDSQVTMMFWYRQQPGQSLTLIATANQGSEATYESGFVIDKFPISRPNLTFSTLTVSNMSPEDSSIYLCSVPGGYGYTFGSGTRLTVV.

This clone was counted once. The chain couples TRBV11-1 to TRBJ2-5, with D unclear. Germline V gives CDR1 SGHAT, CDR2 FQDESV (reference sequence). V shed 1 base and J shed 3 bases, with 12 bases lying between them. The CDR3 runs to 15 residues. CDR3 region: CASSLDTGRKETQYF. The CDR3 nucleotides read TGTGCCAGCAGCTTAGATACTGGACGGAAAGAGACCCAGTACTTC.

The table lists this clone with a few counts. The genes are TRBV25-1 and TRBJ1-2; D uncertain. There are 14 residues in the CDR3. Germline assignment: CDR1 MGHDK and CDR2 SYGVNS. V shed 2 bases and J shed 4 bases, with 11 bases lying between them. The CDR3 protein is CASSEVGLGYGYTF. Written as DNA, the CDR3 is TGTGCCAGCAGTGAAGTCGGGCTGGGCTATGGCTACACCTTC.

The V and J genes are TRBV13 and TRBJ2-5, with 10 bases identical to TRBD1. The CDR3 loop spans 17 amino acids. Germline-derived CDR1 and CDR2 are PRHDT and FYEKMQ (reference sequence). Unmatched junction bases numbered 13, after V lost 5 bases and J lost 4 bases. CDR3 in DNA: TGTGCCAGCAGCCAATACAAGACAGGGGGCGTAGGAGAGACCCAGTACTTC. Protein product: CASSQYKTGGVGETQYF.

This chain uses TRBV19 with TRBJ2-7; 11 nucleotides align to TRBD2. The V segment lost 3 bases and the J segment 2 bases; nucleotides outside the gene matches: 9. The CDR3 is made up of 17 amino acids. From germline, CDR1 is LNHDA and CDR2 SQIVND (reference sequence). This CDR3 is CASSMGPPSGRTYEQYF. DNA of the CDR3: TGTGCCAGTAGTATGGGGCCGCCTAGCGGGAGGACCTACGAGCAGTACTTC.

Here the CDR3 reads CASSLGAREGETQYF. The CDR3 bases are TGTGCCAGCAGCTTAGGGGCCAGGGAGGGAGAGACCCAGTACTTC. This chain uses TRBV7-6 with TRBJ2-5; 7 positions match TRBD2. J was trimmed by 4 bases and V by 1 base; bases with no gene match: 6. The CDR3 runs to 15 residues. The germline CDR1 and CDR2 sequences are SGHVS and FNYEAQ.

The chain couples TRBV19 to TRBJ1-5; a weak D match, TRBD1 (5 bases). The CDR3 extends over 13 amino acids. Per germline, CDR1 LNHDA and CDR2 SQIVND (reference sequence). The V end was cut by 6 bases, the J end by 3 bases, with 9 bases between. The CDR3 protein is CASRGVDNQPQHF. CDR3 nucleotide sequence: TGTGCCAGTAGGGGGGTAGACAATCAGCCCCAGCATTTT.

Comment on this clone: Other DNA sequences in this sample translate to the same CDR3. The chain uses TRBV6-5 and TRBJ1-2; 11 bases line up with TRBD1. Germline V CDR1 and CDR2: MNHEY, SVGAGI. CDR3 size: 16 residues. V lost 2 bases, J lost 5 bases, and 7 bases stayed unmatched. For the CDR3, the DNA is TGTGCCAGCAGTTACACAAGGACAGGGGGCGGTTATGGCTACACCTTC. Translated: CASSYTRTGGGYGYTF.

The J gene is TRBJ2-2, the V gene TRBV27; D is uncertain. Deletions cut 6 bases from V and 6 bases from J, with 17 bases between. Germline V CDR1 and CDR2: MNHEY, SMNVEV (reference sequence). CDR3 length equals 15 residues. The CDR3 protein is CASSLVQPVSGELFF. CDR3 bases: TGTGCCAGCAGCTTGGTGCAGCCAGTATCCGGGGAGCTGTTTTTT.

J is TRBJ2-3 and V is TRBV5-1, with 10 bases fitting TRBD2. Germline V CDR1 and CDR2: SGHRS, YFSETQ. J lost 3 bases, V lost 6 bases, and 7 bases had no gene match. This CDR3 contains 15 residues. As DNA, the CDR3 is TGCGCCAGCACCCGTCTAGCGGGGGTAACAGATACGCAGTATTTT. Translating gives CASTRLAGVTDTQYF.

The chain links TRBV12-3 or TRBV12-4 to TRBJ2-1; D not resolved. The CDR3 is made up of 13 amino acids. With 6 bases removed from V and 4 bases from J, the gap between germline ends came to 10 bases. CDR3: CASSIRIYNEQFF. As DNA, the CDR3 is TGTGCCAGCAGCATACGAATTTACAATGAGCAGTTCTTC.

The chain uses TRBV28 and TRBJ2-6; no firm D call. The CDR3 sequence is 13 residues long. V dropped 6 bases and J dropped 0 bases, with 3 bases sitting between them. CDR1 is MDHEN, CDR2 SYDVKM, per germline. CDR3 sequence: CASRRSGANVLTF. As DNA, the CDR3 is TGTGCCAGCAGGCGCTCTGGGGCCAACGTCCTGACTTTC.

V gene TRBV2 combines with J gene TRBJ2-2; 9 bases map to TRBD1. Germline loops: CDR1 SNHLY, CDR2 FYNNEI. V shed 6 bases, J shed 6 bases, and the junction held 8 bases outside the gene matches. The CDR3 runs to 15 residues. CDR3 nucleotide sequence: TGTGCCAGCAGGGGACAGGGCGTAGGCGCCGGGGAGCTGTTTTTT. It translates to CASRGQGVGAGELFF.

The CDR3 bases are TGTGCCAGCAGTTTATCGTCAGCCGGACAGAATGAAGCTTTCTTT. It codes for CASSLSSAGQNEAFF. This rearrangement joins TRBV27 to TRBJ1-1; maybe TRBD1 (6 bases). The CDR3 runs 15 residues. The germline CDR1 and CDR2 sequences are MNHEY and SMNVEV (reference sequence). The V end lost 0 bases, the J end lost 7 bases, and 15 bases lay between the germline ends.